Below, 24 T cell receptor beta chains from the same sample are listed, as sequenced in a study of regulatory T cells in long-lasting Graves disease. The time point was: newly diagnosed GD, antithyroid drugs for less than 3 months. Isolated PBMC RNA provided the starting material for the TCR library. Combining iRepertoire HTBI primers with Arm-PCR of CDR3 regions, the authors built TCR beta libraries. TCRdb called the multiplex PCR reads again in MiXCR, with one record for every CDR3 protein. The sample lists roughly 610,000 distinct CDR3 sequences, approximately 15% occurring once. The sample also formed part of further work on T cells in Graves' hyperthyroidism and ophthalmopathy.

Specimen: peripheral blood mononuclear cells (PBMCs), collected at new diagnosis, from a patient treated with antithyroid drugs. These receptor sequences come from a woman in her 30s with Graves disease.

This clonotype was seen repeatedly, ten times or more. This chain connects TRBV2 to TRBJ1-5; D may be TRBD1 (5 bases). The CDR3 loop spans 17 amino acids. V gave up 8 bases and J gave up 1 base, with 21 bases separating them. Germline lookup yields CDR1 SNHLY and CDR2 FYNNEI. CDR3 region: CASEPIPGRGSNQPQHF. In DNA, the CDR3 is TGTGCCAGCGAACCCATCCCGGGCCGGGGCAGCAATCAGCCCCAGCATTTT. The full variable domain, completed using reference TRBV2 and TRBJ1-5, is EPEVTQTPSHQVTQMGQEVILRCVPISNHLYFYWYRQILGQKVEFLVSFYNNEISEKSEIFDDQFSVERPDGSNFTLKIRSTKLEDSAMYFCASEPIPGRGSNQPQHFGDGTRLSIL.

This clonotype has a count of ten or more. The chain uses TRBV2 and TRBJ2-3; 12 positions agree with TRBD1. Germline V gene sequence: CDR1 SNHLY, CDR2 FYNNEI. The CDR3 covers 14 residues. Trimming took 7 bases from V and 5 from J; bases not matched to a gene: 4. CDR3 protein: CASNRDRGQDTQYF. CDR3 in DNA: TGTGCCAGCAACCGGGACAGGGGGCAAGATACGCAGTATTTT.

The chain uses TRBV10-3 and TRBJ2-7, with 13 bases lining up with TRBD2. The J segment lost 4 bases and the V segment lost 0 bases, leaving 6 bases of the junction unmatched. The CDR3 extends over 17 amino acids. Germline lookup yields CDR1 ENHRY and CDR2 SYGVKD. CDR3 loop: CAISESPGLAGTYEQYF. CDR3 nucleotides: TGTGCCATCAGTGAGTCACCGGGACTAGCGGGGACTTACGAGCAGTACTTC.

Many counts were recorded for this clonotype. CDR3: CASSELGLLPYEQYF. The DNA of the CDR3 is TGTGCCAGCAGTGAACTCGGGCTCCTACCCTACGAGCAGTACTTC. V gene TRBV6-1 combines with J gene TRBJ2-7; D ambiguous. This CDR3 is built from 15 residues. Trimming took off 2 bases at V and 2 bases at J, with 13 bases between the two ends. CDR1 is MNHNS, CDR2 SASEGT, per germline.

This clonotype was observed many times. The chain uses TRBV30 and TRBJ1-2; 7 bases line up with TRBD1. V lost 4 bases to trimming and J lost 14 bases; unmatched junction nucleotides: 10. The CDR3 sequence is 11 residues long. Per the germline V gene, CDR1 is GTSNPN and CDR2 is SVGIG (reference sequence). The CDR3 nucleotides read TGTGCCTGGAACAGGGGACGAGGTAGTACCTTC. Its protein is CAWNRGRGSTF.

The table lists this clonotype with many counts. The chain couples TRBV27 to TRBJ2-7; 9 bases align to TRBD2. CDR1 and CDR2 from the germline V gene are MNHEY and SMNVEV (reference sequence). The CDR3 is 14 residues long. With V trimmed by 6 bases and J by 0 bases, 3 bases remained unmatched. CDR3 amino acids: CASSLAGASYEQYF. The CDR3 DNA reads TGTGCCAGCAGCTTAGCGGGGGCCTCCTACGAGCAGTACTTC.

As concerns this clonotype: A much bigger clone sits one base away, suggesting this may be a read error. The CDR3 nucleotides read TGCAGTGCACCGGGACAGGGGGCGAACACTGAAGCTTCCTTT. The encoded protein is CSAPGQGANTEASF. The chain couples TRBV20-1 to TRBJ1-1; 12 bases match TRBD1. The CDR3 consists of 14 residues. Germline V lookup: CDR1 DFQATT, CDR2 SNEGSKA (reference sequence).

This clonotype came up many times. The chain couples TRBV28 to TRBJ2-1; a weak D match, TRBD2 (5 bases). The germline V gene has CDR1 MDHEN and CDR2 SYDVKM. The CDR3 has 19 residues. V was shortened by 5 bases and J by 1 base, with 24 bases between the two germline ends. This CDR3 is CASSPPWVAKVASYNEQFF. DNA for the CDR3: TGTGCCAGCAGTCCCCCTTGGGTAGCGAAGGTAGCATCCTACAATGAGCAGTTCTTC.

This clonotype was detected only a few times. The chain combines TRBV20-1 with TRBJ2-3, with D unresolved. The germline V gene encodes CDR1 DFQATT and CDR2 SNEGSKA (reference sequence). The CDR3 covers 15 residues. Trimming cost V 6 bases and J 1 base, with 17 bases left between them. This CDR3 is CSAHPRGARTDTQYF. The CDR3 DNA follows: TGCAGTGCACATCCCCGTGGCGCCCGCACAGATACGCAGTATTTT.

This chain links TRBV19 with TRBJ2-7, with TRBD2 matching 8 bases. The CDR3 has 15 amino acids. Germline values: CDR1 LNHDA, CDR2 SQIVND (reference sequence). After removal of 2 bases from V and 3 bases from J, the junction contained 6 bases not matched to a gene. For the CDR3, the DNA is TGTGCCAGTAGTATAAGGGCTACTAGCGGCTACGAGCAGTACTTC. Translated: CASSIRATSGYEQYF.

Only a few counts were recorded for this clonotype. The chain recombines TRBV6-2 or TRBV6-3 with TRBJ2-7; 7 nucleotides agree with TRBD1. There are 15 residues in the CDR3. Germline V gene data show CDR1 as MNHEY and CDR2 as SVGEGT. After removal of 0 bases from V and 3 bases from J, the junction contained 5 bases not matched to a gene. CDR3 DNA sequence: TGTGCCAGCAGTTACTCTTCGACAGGGAGCTACGAGCAGTACTTC. Translation: CASSYSSTGSYEQYF.

This clonotype was seen at least ten times. The rearrangement uses TRBV2 and TRBJ2-2; 11 bases map to TRBD2. The CDR3 runs 16 residues. Trimming at V came to 7 bases and at J to 7 bases, leaving 11 bases not matched to a gene. Germline V CDR1 and CDR2: SNHLY, FYNNEI. The CDR3 is CASTRTSGSTIGELFF. CDR3 DNA sequence: TGTGCCAGCACCCGAACTAGCGGGAGTACAATCGGGGAGCTGTTTTTT.

The chain employs TRBV24-1 and TRBJ2-5, with 9 bases that match TRBD1. CDR3 length equals 18 residues. After removal of 2 bases from V and 1 base from J, the junction contained 10 bases not matched to a gene. Germline values: CDR1 KGHDR, CDR2 SFDVKD. Here the CDR3 DNA reads TGTGCCACCAGTGATTCCCTCCGACAGGGGGGTATCCAAGAGACCCAGTACTTC. Its protein product is CATSDSLRQGGIQETQYF.

The chain joins TRBV20-1 to TRBJ2-2; TRBD2 agrees at 12 bases. Losses at the gene ends were 3 bases for V and 0 bases for J; bases not matched to a gene: 8. Germline lookup yields CDR1 DFQATT and CDR2 SNEGSKA (reference sequence). The CDR3 is 18 amino acids. This chain's CDR3 is CSASPLAGGPANTGELFF. The DNA for the CDR3 is TGCAGTGCTAGCCCGCTAGCGGGAGGGCCCGCGAACACCGGGGAGCTGTTTTTT.

The chain is built from TRBV10-3 and TRBJ1-1; D gene ambiguous. The V end was cut by 4 bases, the J end by 1 base, with 10 bases between. CDR1 and CDR2 (germline): ENHRY, SYGVKD. This CDR3 spans 14 amino acids. In DNA, the CDR3 is TGTGCCATCAGTGCAGAGGGCAAGAACACTGAAGCTTTCTTT. Encoded protein: CAISAEGKNTEAFF.

The chain has TRBV20-1 and TRBJ2-7; D is possibly TRBD2 (5 bases). Germline lookup yields CDR1 DFQATT and CDR2 SNEGSKA (reference sequence). This CDR3 is 12 amino acids long. V gave up 5 bases and J gave up 7 bases, with 15 bases separating them. CDR3 coding DNA: TGCAGTGCTGCGCCTCTAGCCAGTGAGCAGTACTTC. This codes for CSAAPLASEQYF.

With regard to this clonotype: One base separates it from a far larger clone, so it is likely a read error. This chain uses TRBV28 with TRBJ2-1; the match to TRBD2 covers 7 bases. The closer fit of TRBJ2-5 to the DNA end suggests the J call may be wrong. Per germline, CDR1 MDHEN and CDR2 SYDVKM. This CDR3 has 19 amino acids. As DNA, the CDR3 is TGTGCCAGCAGTTTACCCCCCCTACTAGCGTACAAGGGAGTAGGGACCCAGTACTTC. It codes for CASSLPPLLAYKGVGTQYF.

This clonotype showed up just a few times. V gene TRBV14 combines with J gene TRBJ1-6; D gene unclear. This CDR3 has 14 amino acids. Germline loops: CDR1 SGHDN, CDR2 FVKESK. V lost 6 bases to trimming and J lost 3 bases, with 9 bases between them. DNA of the CDR3: TGTGCCAGCAGTATGGCAGGCTATAATTCACCCCTCCACTTT. This gives the protein CASSMAGYNSPLHF.

This clonotype was observed at least ten times. The V call is TRBV3-1, the J call TRBJ1-1; D call uncertain. The CDR3 loop spans 13 amino acids. V was clipped by 5 bases and J by 0 bases, with 7 bases between them. Germline V lookup: CDR1 LGHDT, CDR2 YNNKEL (reference sequence). The CDR3 DNA follows: TGTGCCAGCAGCTCCCAACTGAACACTGAAGCTTTCTTT. It codes for CASSSQLNTEAFF.

This chain connects TRBV5-1 to TRBJ1-6, with 8 positions matching TRBD1. Trimming took 3 bases from V and 11 from J; bases not matched to a gene: 13. Germline V gene data show CDR1 as SGHRS and CDR2 as YFSETQ. The CDR3 totals 16 residues. CDR3 amino acids: CASSSGTGEIEAPLHF. Here the CDR3 DNA reads TGCGCCAGCAGCTCCGGGACAGGCGAAATCGAAGCACCCCTCCACTTT.

This clonotype was counted ten times or more. The rearrangement joins TRBV7-8 to TRBJ1-5; 8 positions match TRBD1. V shed 6 bases and J 7 bases; nucleotides not matched to a gene: 11. The CDR3 length is 15 residues. CDR1 and CDR2 (germline): SGHVS, FQNEAQ. CDR3 protein: CASSYDRGRDQPQHF. DNA of the CDR3: TGTGCCAGCAGTTACGACAGGGGAAGGGACCAGCCCCAGCATTTT.

In this sample, this clonotype turned up many times. CDR3 residues: CASNSGGGSYEQYF. CDR3 in DNA: TGTGCCAGCAATTCAGGGGGGGGATCTTACGAGCAGTACTTC. The chain joins TRBV28 to TRBJ2-7, with D perhaps given as TRBD1 or TRBD2 (7 bases each). The CDR3 is 14 amino acids. The germline gives CDR1 MDHEN, CDR2 SYDVKM. V dropped 7 bases and J dropped 4 bases, with 17 bases sitting between them.

The J gene is TRBJ2-2, the V gene TRBV29-1; D perhaps matches TRBD1 (5 bases). CDR1 SQVTM and CDR2 ANQGSEA come from the germline V gene. Trimming left V 4 bases short and J 6 bases short, with 18 bases between. The CDR3 consists of 15 residues. The CDR3 sequence is CSVAGIGDSPGELFF. CDR3 DNA sequence: TGCAGCGTTGCAGGAATAGGAGACAGCCCCGGGGAGCTGTTTTTT.

J is TRBJ2-6 and V is TRBV18; D ambiguous. Trimming shortened V by 0 bases and J by 1 base, and 7 bases separated the two germline ends. The CDR3 is 16 residues long. Per the germline V gene, CDR1 is KGHSH and CDR2 is LQKENI. The DNA for the CDR3 is TGTGCCAGCTCACCACCTGGCGGATCTGGGGCCAACGTCCTGACTTTC. Translated, it gives CASSPPGGSGANVLTF.